This T cell receptor (beta chain) emerged from a study of blood T cells in healthy people across ages. Study observations and caveats: There were more naive CD4+ cells and higher diversity in long-lived donors than in aged donors. Older age coincided with a roughly linear decline in TCR beta diversity per million T cells.

Then a second PCR, running roughly 7 to 11 cycles, was carried out with a sample-barcoded 5' primer and a J-beta primer mix. Each cDNA molecule was tagged by a template-switch adaptor with 12 random nucleotides. TCRdb called the 5' RACE reads again in MiXCR, with one record for every CDR3 protein. The sample holds 1.8 million or so distinct CDR3 sequences, about two fifths seen once. Notes on this clonotype: Its matching antigen is unknown.

Each sample yielded at least 7 million isolated PBMCs. The TCR sequence derives from a human donor in good health. The sequenced sample was blood.

The CDR3 coding sequence is TGTGCCAGCAGTTCACCAAGCAATCTTGACAGGGGACCCCTTAATCAGCCCCAGCATTTT. Amino acid sequence: CASSSPSNLDRGPLNQPQHF. The gene calls are TRBV28 and TRBJ1-5; 8 nucleotides align to TRBD1. Germline V gives CDR1 MDHEN, CDR2 SYDVKM. V trimming: 4 bases; J trimming: 4 bases; junction bases outside the gene matches: 21. The CDR3 runs to 20 residues.